This TCR beta chain comes out of a study of blood T cell repertoires in COVID-19. Study as a whole: Samples came from the United States, Italy and Spain, spanning acute and convalescent COVID-19. PBMCs, B-cell-depleted T cells, or T cells provided the cDNA or gDNA that made up the material.

Deletions cut 9 bases from V and 4 bases from J, with 18 bases between. The CDR3 extends over 14 amino acids. Germline V CDR1 and CDR2: MNHEY, SMNVEV (reference sequence). In this sample, this clone turned up once. Per the authors' pipeline: From reference gene primer amplification, estimates of nucleated cell counts were derived. TCRdb's copy holds only in-frame clones and misses some; the assay was immunoSEQ multiplex PCR. For V, J and clone size, that table is used; D and trimming come from the DNA. Of some 200,000 clones listed, roughly four fifths are singletons. The sample comprised peripheral blood. This chain joins TRBV27 and TRBJ1-2; TRBD1 is a possible D gene (5 bases). The clonotype was recovered from a man younger than 40 with active or convalescent COVID-19. Here the CDR3 DNA reads TGTGCCAGGGCTTTGGAGGCGGGACGCTATGGCTACACCTTC. Translating gives CARALEAGRYGYTF.